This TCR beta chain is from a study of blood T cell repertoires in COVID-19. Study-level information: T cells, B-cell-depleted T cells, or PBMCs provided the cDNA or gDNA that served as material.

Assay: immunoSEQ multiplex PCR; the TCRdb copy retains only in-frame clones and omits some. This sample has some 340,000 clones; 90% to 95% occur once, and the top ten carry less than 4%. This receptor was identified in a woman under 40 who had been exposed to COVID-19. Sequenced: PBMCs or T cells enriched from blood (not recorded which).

The CDR3 is CASSGTGGAYEQYF. The CDR3 region has the DNA TGTGCCAGTAGCGGGACAGGGGGCGCGTACGAGCAGTACTTC. The rearrangement joins TRBV19 to TRBJ2-7, with TRBD1 matching 12 bases. Trimming took 6 bases from V and 4 from J; bases not matched to a gene: 4. Germline CDR1 LNHDA, CDR2 SQIVND (reference sequence). The CDR3 extends over 14 amino acids.